Detailed here is one TCR beta chain. The CDR3 is made up of 15 amino acids. Germline CDR1 is SGHTA and CDR2 is FQGNSA. The V and J ends lost 7 bases and 2 bases, in that order; junction bases with no gene match: 10. As originally analysed: Amplified reference gene primers provided the basis for estimating nucleated cell counts. Repertoires were generated with immunoSEQ multiplex PCR, while TCRdb's copy carries only in-frame clones and drops some. The DNA was the basis for D and trimming; V, J and clone size are from that table. The sample lists almost 70,000 clones, around 88% seen once, with approximately 6.8% in the top ten. The sample is drawn from a study of blood T cell repertoires in COVID-19. Study overall: COVID-19 samples collected from the United States, Italy and Spain covered acute and convalescent phases.

Sequencing was carried out using peripheral blood. This sequence was found in a woman in her seventies with acute or convalescent COVID-19. This chain connects TRBV7-2 to TRBJ2-7; 8 bases align to TRBD1. For the CDR3, the DNA is TGTGCCAGCACCCCCTGGGGGACAGGACCCTACGAGCAGTACTTC. It yields the protein CASTPWGTGPYEQYF.